These T cell receptor beta chains were read from a single sample in a study of blood T cell repertoires in COVID-19. The protocol was immunoSEQ multiplex PCR, while the TCRdb copy is restricted to in-frame clones and leaves out a portion. The sample includes more than 45,000 clones, approximately 86% of them seen just once. The material sequenced was peripheral blood. Receptors were obtained from a woman older than 75 with acute or convalescent COVID-19. Both conserved end residues are part of each CDR3. The D gene is left open where the match is weak. Only part of the rows carry a size: once, few, many, or a class if the clone is expanded.

clone size	V gene	J gene	D gene	CDR3 DNA	CDR3 protein
.	TRBV5-6	TRBJ2-3	.	TGTGCCAGCAGTACGACAGTAAGCACAGATACGCAGTATTTT	CASSTTVSTDTQYF
.	TRBV29-1	TRBJ2-1	.	TGCAGCGTTACGACAGATAATGAGCAGTTCTTC	CSVTTDNEQFF
.	TRBV19	TRBJ1-5	TRBD1	TGTGCCAGTAAGACAGGGGGCGTAGGCAATCAGCCCCAGCATTTT	CASKTGGVGNQPQHF
.	TRBV9	TRBJ2-2	TRBD2	TGTGCCAGCAGCGAGGGACTAGCGACGAACACCGGGGAGCTGTTTTTT	CASSEGLATNTGELFF
.	TRBV7-8	TRBJ2-5	.	TGTGCCAGCAGCATTTCTAGGAAGACCCAGTACTTC	CASSISRKTQYF
.	TRBV6-5	TRBJ1-1	.	TGTGCCAGCAGTTACTCAGAGAGGCTCGGCACTGAAGCTTTCTTT	CASSYSERLGTEAFF
.	TRBV7-9	TRBJ2-7	.	TGTGCCAGCAGTTTGACTACGCCCCCCTACGAGCAGTACTTC	CASSLTTPPYEQYF
.	TRBV5-1	TRBJ1-1	.	TGCGCCAGCGGATCCATACCAGGGGCTGAAGCTTTCTTT	CASGSIPGAEAFF
.	TRBV11-2	TRBJ1-5	TRBD1	TGTGCCAGCAGCTGGACAGGGAGCAATCAGCCCCAGCATTTT	CASSWTGSNQPQHF
.	TRBV5-1	TRBJ1-2	.	TGCGCCAGCAGCGCGGAGAATTATGGCTACACCTTC	CASSAENYGYTF
.	TRBV6-5	TRBJ1-6	.	TGTGCCAGCAGCCCCTCCGGGGGGCGGGGTTCACCCCTCCACTTT	CASSPSGGRGSPLHF
.	TRBV4-1	TRBJ2-7	TRBD1	TGCGCCAGCAGCCAAGATGACAGGGGCACCTACGAGCAGTACTTC	CASSQDDRGTYEQYF
few	TRBV2	TRBJ1-1	.	TGTGCCAGCAGTCCCCAGGTTGCGACTGAAGCTTTCTTT	CASSPQVATEAFF
few	TRBV6-5	TRBJ2-3	TRBD1	TGTGCCAGCAGTACGACAGGGGGCGAAACAGATACGCAGTATTTT	CASSTTGGETDTQYF
.	TRBV3-1/TRBV3-2	TRBJ1-6	.	TGTGCCAGCAGCCAAGCCGATAATTCACCCCTCCACTTT	CASSQADNSPLHF
.	TRBV30	TRBJ2-3	.	TGTGCCTGGAGTCCTTCTGTAGATACGCAGTATTTT	CAWSPSVDTQYF
.	TRBV4-2	TRBJ1-2	TRBD1	TGTGCCAGCAGCCAAGAATATGCACGGGACAGCTCCTATGGCTACACCTTC	CASSQEYARDSSYGYTF
.	TRBV19	TRBJ1-2	TRBD1	TGTGCCAGTCAAAACCGGGGACAGGGGCAATCTGGCTACACCTTC	CASQNRGQGQSGYTF
.	TRBV28	TRBJ1-1	.	TGTGCCAGCAGGCTAACAGGCCACATGAACACTGAAGCTTTCTTT	CASRLTGHMNTEAFF
.	TRBV4-2	TRBJ2-5	.	TGTGCCAGCAGCCAAGTAGGGGAAGGGGTGTACTTC	CASSQVGEGVYF
.	TRBV7-3	TRBJ2-1	.	TGTGCCAGCAGCTTAAGAGGAACGGGAAATGAGCAGTTCTTC	CASSLRGTGNEQFF
once	TRBV7-2	TRBJ1-6	TRBD1	TGTGCCAGCAGCTTAGGGGCAGGGGGGAATAATTCACCCCTCCACTTT	CASSLGAGGNNSPLHF